This note documents a single TCR beta chain sequence. The antigen remains unidentified. These data originate in a study of response to subunit inactivated influenza vaccine. Notes on the study in general: Few additional T cells are recruited per seasonal influenza vaccination, authors suggested.

A single record per CDR3 protein comes from TCRdb applying MiXCR to the RT-PCR reads. The sample yields 860,000 or so distinct CDR3 sequences, 21% seen once. Sequences were derived from PBMCs from blood, sampled roughly 5 days after vaccination. The source of this sequence is a man aged 50 to 60 who received an inactivated influenza vaccine.

In nucleotides, the CDR3 is TGTGCCAGCAGCTTGAGATCCGGGACAGGGGGCTTCGACGAGCAGTACTTC. Amino acids: CASSLRSGTGGFDEQYF. The chain combines TRBV7-9 with TRBJ2-7, with 12 bases fitting TRBD1. The germline V gene has CDR1 SEHNR and CDR2 FQNEAQ (reference sequence). This CDR3 region has 17 residues. V was pared by 3 bases and J by 5 bases, with 11 bases of the junction left unmatched.